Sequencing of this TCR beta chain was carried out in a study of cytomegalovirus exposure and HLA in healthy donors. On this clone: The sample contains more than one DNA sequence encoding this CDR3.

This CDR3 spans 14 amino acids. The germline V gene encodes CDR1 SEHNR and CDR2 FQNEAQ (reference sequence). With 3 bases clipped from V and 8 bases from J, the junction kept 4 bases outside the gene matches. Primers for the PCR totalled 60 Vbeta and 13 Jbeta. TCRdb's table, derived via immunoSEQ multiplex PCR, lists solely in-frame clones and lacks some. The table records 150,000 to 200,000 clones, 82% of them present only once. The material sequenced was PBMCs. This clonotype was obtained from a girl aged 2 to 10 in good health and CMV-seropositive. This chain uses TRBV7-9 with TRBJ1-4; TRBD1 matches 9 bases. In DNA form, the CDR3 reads TGTGCCAGCAGCTTTGACAGGGGGGGCGAAAAACTGTTTTTT. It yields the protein CASSFDRGGEKLFF.